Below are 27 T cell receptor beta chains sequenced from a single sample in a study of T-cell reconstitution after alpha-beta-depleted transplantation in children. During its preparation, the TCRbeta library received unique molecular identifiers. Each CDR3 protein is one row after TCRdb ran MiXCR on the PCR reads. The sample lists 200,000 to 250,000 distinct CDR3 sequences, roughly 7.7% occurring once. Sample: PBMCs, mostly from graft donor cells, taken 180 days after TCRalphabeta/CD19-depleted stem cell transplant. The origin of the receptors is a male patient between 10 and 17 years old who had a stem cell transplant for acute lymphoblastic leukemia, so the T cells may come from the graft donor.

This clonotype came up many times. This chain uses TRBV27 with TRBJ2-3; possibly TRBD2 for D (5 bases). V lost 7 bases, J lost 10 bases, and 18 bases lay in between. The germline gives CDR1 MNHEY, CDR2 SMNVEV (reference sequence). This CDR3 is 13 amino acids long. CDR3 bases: TGTGCCAGCAAGGACCGGATCCTCGGGGCGCAGTATTTT. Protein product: CASKDRILGAQYF.

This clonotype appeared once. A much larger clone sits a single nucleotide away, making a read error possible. For the CDR3, the DNA is TGTGCCAGCGGTCAGGGGATAGAGCAGTACTTC. It specifies CASGQGIEQYF. The chain links TRBV6-2 or TRBV6-3 to TRBJ2-7, with D possibly matching TRBD1 (6 bases). Trimming pared 8 bases from V and 7 bases from J, leaving 12 bases between. The CDR3 runs 11 residues. Germline CDR1 MNHEY, CDR2 SVGEGT.

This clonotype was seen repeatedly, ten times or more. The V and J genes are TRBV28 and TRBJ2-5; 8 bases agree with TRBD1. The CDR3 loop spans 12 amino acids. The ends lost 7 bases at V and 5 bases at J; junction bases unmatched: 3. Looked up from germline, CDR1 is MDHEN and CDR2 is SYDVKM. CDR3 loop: CASNRGSETQYF. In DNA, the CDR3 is TGTGCCAGCAACAGGGGGTCGGAGACCCAGTACTTC.

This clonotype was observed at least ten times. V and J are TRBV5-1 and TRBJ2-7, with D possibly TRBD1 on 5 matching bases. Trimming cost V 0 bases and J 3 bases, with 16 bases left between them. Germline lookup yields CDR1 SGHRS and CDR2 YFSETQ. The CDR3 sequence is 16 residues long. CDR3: CASSLASGHPIYEQYF. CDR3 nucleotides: TGCGCCAGCAGCTTGGCCTCAGGGCATCCCATCTACGAGCAGTACTTC.

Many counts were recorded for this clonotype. Written as DNA, the CDR3 is TGTGCCAGCAGTTACCAGGGTAACTATGGCTACACCTTC. Translating gives CASSYQGNYGYTF. The chain recombines TRBV6-5 with TRBJ1-2; tentative D call: TRBD1 (5 bases). Germline-derived CDR1 and CDR2 are MNHEY and SVGAGI. V was cut by 2 bases and J by 1 base, with 5 bases left in between. This CDR3 has 13 amino acids.

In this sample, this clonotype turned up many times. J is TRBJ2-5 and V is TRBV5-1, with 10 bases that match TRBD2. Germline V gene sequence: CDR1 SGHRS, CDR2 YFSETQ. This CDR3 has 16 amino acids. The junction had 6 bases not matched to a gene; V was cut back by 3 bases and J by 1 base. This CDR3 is CASSSTSGTAQETQYF. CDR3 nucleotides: TGCGCCAGCAGCTCTACTAGCGGGACCGCCCAAGAGACCCAGTACTTC.

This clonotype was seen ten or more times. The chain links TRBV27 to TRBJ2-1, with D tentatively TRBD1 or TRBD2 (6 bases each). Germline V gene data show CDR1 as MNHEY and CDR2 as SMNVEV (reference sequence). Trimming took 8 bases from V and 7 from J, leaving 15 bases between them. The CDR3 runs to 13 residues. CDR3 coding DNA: TGTGCCAGCTGGGGTCGGGGGCTGAATGAGCAGTTCTTC. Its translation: CASWGRGLNEQFF.

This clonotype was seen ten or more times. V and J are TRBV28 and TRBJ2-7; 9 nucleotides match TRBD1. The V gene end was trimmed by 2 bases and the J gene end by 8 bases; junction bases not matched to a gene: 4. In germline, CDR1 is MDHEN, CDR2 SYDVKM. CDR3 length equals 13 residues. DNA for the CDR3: TGTGCCAGCAGTTTAGGGACAGGGACGAAGCAGTACTTC. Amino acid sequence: CASSLGTGTKQYF.

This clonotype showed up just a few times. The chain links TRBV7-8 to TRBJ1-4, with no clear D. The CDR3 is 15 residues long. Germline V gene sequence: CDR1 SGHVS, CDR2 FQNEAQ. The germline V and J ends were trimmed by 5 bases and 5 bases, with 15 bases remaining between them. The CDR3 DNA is TGTGCCAGCAGCCCGAAGGGCGTCCCGAATGAAAAACTGTTTTTT. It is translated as CASSPKGVPNEKLFF.

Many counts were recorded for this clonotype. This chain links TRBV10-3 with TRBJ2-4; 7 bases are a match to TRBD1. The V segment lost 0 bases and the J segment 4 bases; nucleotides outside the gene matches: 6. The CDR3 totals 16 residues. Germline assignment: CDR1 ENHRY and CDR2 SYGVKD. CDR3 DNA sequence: TGTGCCATCAGTGAGTCCGCCAGGGGGTCAAAAAACATTCAGTACTTC. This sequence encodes CAISESARGSKNIQYF.

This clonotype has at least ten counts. The DNA of the CDR3 is TGTGCCAGCAGCACCTGGACAGGGGGCTTTCGCGAGCAGTACTTC. As protein: CASSTWTGGFREQYF. This chain connects TRBV7-8 to TRBJ2-7, with TRBD1 identical over 11 bases. CDR3 length: 15 residues. V lost 5 bases to trimming and J lost 6 bases; unmatched junction nucleotides: 9. Germline V gene lookup returns CDR1 SGHVS and CDR2 FQNEAQ.

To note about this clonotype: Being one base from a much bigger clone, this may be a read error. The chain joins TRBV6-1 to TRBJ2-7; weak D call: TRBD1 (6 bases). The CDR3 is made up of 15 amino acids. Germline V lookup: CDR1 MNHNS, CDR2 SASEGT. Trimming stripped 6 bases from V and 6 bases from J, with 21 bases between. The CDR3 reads CASRPKTGIGGEQYF. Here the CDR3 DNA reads TGTGCCAGCAGGCCCAAGACAGGAATAGGAGGCGAGCAGTACTTC.

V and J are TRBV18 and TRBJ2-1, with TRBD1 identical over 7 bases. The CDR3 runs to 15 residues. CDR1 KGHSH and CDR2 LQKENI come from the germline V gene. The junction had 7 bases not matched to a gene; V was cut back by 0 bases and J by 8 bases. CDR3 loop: CASSPPRRGWYEQFF. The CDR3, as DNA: TGTGCCAGCTCACCACCCCGCAGGGGGTGGTATGAGCAGTTCTTC. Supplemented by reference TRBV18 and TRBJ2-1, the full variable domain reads NAGVMQNPRHLVRRRGQEARLRCSPMKGHSHVYWYRQLPEEGLKFMVYLQKENIIDESGMPKERFSAEFPKEGPSILRIQQVVRGDSAAYFCASSPPRRGWYEQFFGPGTRLTVL.

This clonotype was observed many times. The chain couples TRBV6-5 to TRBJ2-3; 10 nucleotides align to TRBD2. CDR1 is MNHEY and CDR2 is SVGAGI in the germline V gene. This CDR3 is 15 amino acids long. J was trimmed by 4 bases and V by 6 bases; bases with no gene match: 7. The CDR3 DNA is TGTGCCAGCAGGCCAGCGGGGGGGCCAGCAGATACGCAGTATTTT. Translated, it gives CASRPAGGPADTQYF.

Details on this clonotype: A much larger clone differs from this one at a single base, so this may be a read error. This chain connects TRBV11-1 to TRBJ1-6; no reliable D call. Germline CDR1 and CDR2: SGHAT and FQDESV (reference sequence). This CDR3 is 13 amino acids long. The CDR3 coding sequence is TGTGCCAGCAGCTTAGGGGCCCTTGGGCCCCACCACTTT. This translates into CASSLGALGPHHF.

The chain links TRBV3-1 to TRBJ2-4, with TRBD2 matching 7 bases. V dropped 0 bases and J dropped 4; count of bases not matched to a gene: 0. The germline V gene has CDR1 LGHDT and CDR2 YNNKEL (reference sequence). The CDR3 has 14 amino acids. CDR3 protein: CASSQEGGKNIQYF. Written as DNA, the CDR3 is TGTGCCAGCAGCCAAGAGGGGGGGAAAAACATTCAGTACTTC.

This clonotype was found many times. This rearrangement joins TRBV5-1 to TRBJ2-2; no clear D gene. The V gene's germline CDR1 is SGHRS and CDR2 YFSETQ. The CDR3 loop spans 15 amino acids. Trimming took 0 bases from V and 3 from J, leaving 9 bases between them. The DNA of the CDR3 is TGCGCCAGCAGCTTGGGTGGTTTCGACACCGGGGAGCTGTTTTTT. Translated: CASSLGGFDTGELFF.

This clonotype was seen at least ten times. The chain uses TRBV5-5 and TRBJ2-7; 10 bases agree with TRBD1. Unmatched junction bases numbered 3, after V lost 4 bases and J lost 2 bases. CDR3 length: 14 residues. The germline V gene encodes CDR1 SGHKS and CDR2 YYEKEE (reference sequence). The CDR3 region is CASSGGQGAYEQYF. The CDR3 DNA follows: TGTGCCAGCAGCGGTGGACAGGGGGCCTACGAGCAGTACTTC.

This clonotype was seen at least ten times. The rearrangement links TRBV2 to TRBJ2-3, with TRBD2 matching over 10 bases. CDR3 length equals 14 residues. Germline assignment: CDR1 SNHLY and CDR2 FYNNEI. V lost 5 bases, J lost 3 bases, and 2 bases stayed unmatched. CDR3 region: CASSTSGVTDTQYF. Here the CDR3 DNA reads TGTGCCAGCAGTACTAGCGGGGTGACAGATACGCAGTATTTT.

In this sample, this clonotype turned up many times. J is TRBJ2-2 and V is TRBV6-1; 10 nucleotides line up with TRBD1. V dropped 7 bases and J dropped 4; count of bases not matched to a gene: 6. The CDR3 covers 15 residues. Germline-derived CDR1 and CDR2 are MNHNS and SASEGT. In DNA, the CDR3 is TGTGCCAGCACTGGACAGGGGGTATTCACCGGGGAGCTGTTTTTT. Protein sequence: CASTGQGVFTGELFF.

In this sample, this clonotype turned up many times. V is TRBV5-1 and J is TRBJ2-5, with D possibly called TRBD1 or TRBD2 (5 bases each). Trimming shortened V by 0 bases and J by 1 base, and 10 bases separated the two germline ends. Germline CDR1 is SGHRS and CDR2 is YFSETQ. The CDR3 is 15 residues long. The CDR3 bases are TGCGCCAGCAGCTTGGTTTCGGGGACCCAAGAGACCCAGTACTTC. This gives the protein CASSLVSGTQETQYF.

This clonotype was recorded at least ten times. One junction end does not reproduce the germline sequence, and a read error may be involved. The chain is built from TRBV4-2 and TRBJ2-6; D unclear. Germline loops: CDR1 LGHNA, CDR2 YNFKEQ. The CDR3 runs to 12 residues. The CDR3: CASGQGANVLTF. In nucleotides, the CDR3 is TGTGCCAGCGGCCAAGGGGCCAACGTCCTGACTTTC.

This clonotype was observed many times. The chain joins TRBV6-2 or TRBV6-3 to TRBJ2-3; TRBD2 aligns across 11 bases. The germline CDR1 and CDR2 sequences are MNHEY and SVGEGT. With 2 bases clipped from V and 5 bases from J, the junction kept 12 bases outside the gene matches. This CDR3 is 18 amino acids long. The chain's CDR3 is CASSYGFASGGTRDTQYF. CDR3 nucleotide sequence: TGTGCCAGCAGTTACGGTTTTGCTAGCGGGGGGACCAGAGATACGCAGTATTTT.

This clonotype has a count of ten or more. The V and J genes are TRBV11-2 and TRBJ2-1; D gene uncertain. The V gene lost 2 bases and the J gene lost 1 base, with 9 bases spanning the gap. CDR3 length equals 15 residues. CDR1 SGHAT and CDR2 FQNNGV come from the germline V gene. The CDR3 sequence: CASSLPDPSYNEQFF. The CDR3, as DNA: TGTGCCAGCAGCTTACCGGATCCTTCCTACAATGAGCAGTTCTTC.

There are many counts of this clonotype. The CDR3: CASSSPYGTVNYEQYF. CDR3 coding DNA: TGTGCCAGCAGTTCTCCCTACGGGACAGTGAATTACGAGCAGTACTTC. The rearrangement joins TRBV12-3 or TRBV12-4 to TRBJ2-7; 7 bases line up with TRBD1. The ends lost 4 bases at V and 4 bases at J; junction bases unmatched: 13. The CDR3 contains 16 residues.

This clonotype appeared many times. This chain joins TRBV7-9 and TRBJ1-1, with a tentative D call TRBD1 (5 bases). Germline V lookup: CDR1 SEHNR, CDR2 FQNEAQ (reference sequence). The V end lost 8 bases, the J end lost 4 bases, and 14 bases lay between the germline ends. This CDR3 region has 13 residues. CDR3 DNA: TGTGCCAGCTCCACTGCGGGGGTCACTGAAGCTTTCTTT. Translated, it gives CASSTAGVTEAFF. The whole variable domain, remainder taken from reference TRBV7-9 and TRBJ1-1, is DTGVSQNPRHKITKRGQNVTFRCDPISEHNRLYWYRQTLGQGPEFLTYFQNEAQLEKSRLLSDRFSAERPKGSFSTLEIQRTEQGDSAMYLCASSTAGVTEAFFGQGTRLTVV.

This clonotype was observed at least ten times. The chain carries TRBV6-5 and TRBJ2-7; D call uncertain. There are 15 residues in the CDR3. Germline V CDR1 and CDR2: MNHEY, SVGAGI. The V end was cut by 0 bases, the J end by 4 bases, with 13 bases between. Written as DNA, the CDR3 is TGTGCCAGCAGTTACTCGATCTTACGAGGTTACGAGCAGTACTTC. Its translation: CASSYSILRGYEQYF.